The 5 T cell receptor beta chains below come from one sample, sequenced in a study of T cells in localized non-small cell lung cancer. Sequenced by immunoSEQ multiplex PCR; TCRdb stores in-frame clones only, minus some. The table records 15,000 to 20,000 clones, 83% of them present only once. The source material was peripheral blood, sampled before any cancer treatment. These receptors were taken from a male donor older than 55 with stage III lung adenocarcinoma.

The gene calls are TRBV6-5 and TRBJ2-1; D is ambiguous. V lost 7 bases and J lost 6, with 13 bases in between. The CDR3 has 13 amino acids. Germline CDR1 and CDR2: MNHEY and SVGAGI. The CDR3 loop is CASTRASPNEQFF. CDR3 nucleotides: TGTGCCAGCACTAGGGCCTCCCCCAATGAGCAGTTCTTC.

This rearrangement joins TRBV28 to TRBJ2-7; 7 bases fit TRBD1. The CDR3 totals 13 residues. Trimming at V came to 5 bases and at J to 5 bases, leaving 6 bases not matched to a gene. Germline V CDR1 and CDR2: MDHEN, SYDVKM. The CDR3 spells CASSLDRFNEQYF. The CDR3 DNA reads TGTGCCAGCAGTCTGGACAGGTTTAACGAGCAGTACTTC.

The chain couples TRBV7-8 to TRBJ1-6; 7 bases match TRBD1. Germline-derived CDR1 and CDR2 are SGHVS and FQNEAQ. CDR3 length equals 18 residues. Trimming took 2 bases from V and 7 from J; bases not matched to a gene: 14. The CDR3 region is CASSLMWLGQGGNSPLHF. The CDR3 DNA sequence: TGTGCCAGCAGCTTAATGTGGTTGGGGCAGGGGGGAAATTCACCCCTCCACTTT.

The chain couples TRBV9 to TRBJ2-6, with D tentatively TRBD1 or TRBD2 (5 bases each). CDR3 length equals 14 residues. V lost 0 bases and J lost 6, with 7 bases in between. Looked up from germline, CDR1 is SGDLS and CDR2 is YYNGEE. The CDR3 protein is CASSVGGTANVLTF. The CDR3 nucleotides read TGTGCCAGCAGCGTAGGGGGGACGGCCAACGTCCTGACTTTC.

The genes are TRBV6-4 and TRBJ2-7, with TRBD1 matching 8 bases. CDR3 length: 15 residues. V shed 3 bases, J shed 0 bases, and the junction held 4 bases outside the gene matches. The germline V gene encodes CDR1 MRHNA and CDR2 SNTAGT. The CDR3 is CASSESGTGSYEQYF. The CDR3 region has the DNA TGTGCCAGCAGTGAGTCCGGGACAGGCTCCTACGAGCAGTACTTC.